The 26 T cell receptor beta chains presented below share a single source sample, sequenced in a study of PD-L1 blockade in urothelial cancer. Only in-frame clones appear in the TCRdb table, and some are missing; sequencing was by immunoSEQ multiplex PCR. The sample holds around 80,000 clones; around 87% are singletons and the top ten take 4.5% to 7%. Here the sequenced sample was PBMCs, taken around atezolizumab (anti-PD-L1) treatment. These receptors were obtained from a woman in her 70s with urothelial cancer.

The chain recombines TRBV6-1 with TRBJ1-5; TRBD1 matches at 7 bases. The CDR3 covers 16 residues. Per germline, CDR1 MNHNS and CDR2 SASEGT. The J segment lost 3 bases and the V segment lost 2 bases, leaving 7 bases of the junction unmatched. The CDR3 DNA reads as TGTGCCAGCAGTGAACAAGGGACAGCTAACAATCAGCCCCAGCATTTT. Translation gives CASSEQGTANNQPQHF.

The rearrangement links TRBV29-1 to TRBJ1-2, with D perhaps TRBD1 (5 bases). The ends were cut back, 3 bases at V and 6 bases at J, with 23 bases in the middle. Germline values: CDR1 SQVTM, CDR2 ANQGSEA. The CDR3 has 16 amino acids. Written as DNA, the CDR3 is TGCAGCGTTGAGCAACGCAGGGTGGGTCTCACTAATGGCTACACCTTC. Its translation: CSVEQRRVGLTNGYTF. Combining the CDR3 with reference TRBV29-1 and TRBJ1-2 gives the whole variable domain SAVISQKPSRDICQRGTSLTIQCQVDSQVTMMFWYRQQPGQSLTLIATANQGSEATYESGFVIDKFPISRPNLTFSTLTVSNMSPEDSSIYLCSVEQRRVGLTNGYTFGSGTRLTVV.

The chain has TRBV7-9 and TRBJ1-2; TRBD1 agrees at 7 bases. Looked up from germline, CDR1 is SEHNR and CDR2 is FQNEAQ (reference sequence). The junction had 4 bases not matched to a gene; V was cut back by 4 bases and J by 2 bases. CDR3 length: 14 amino acids. CDR3 sequence reads: CASSSGTENYGYTF. The DNA for the CDR3 is TGTGCCAGCAGCTCAGGGACAGAAAACTATGGCTACACCTTC.

The chain combines TRBV5-1 with TRBJ2-2; the match to TRBD1 covers 7 bases. V lost 4 bases, J lost 3 bases, and 9 bases stayed unmatched. The CDR3 loop spans 16 amino acids. Germline-derived CDR1 and CDR2 are SGHRS and YFSETQ. CDR3 residues: CASSKADREDTGELFF. Here the CDR3 DNA reads TGCGCCAGCAGCAAGGCAGACAGGGAAGACACCGGGGAGCTGTTTTTT. Together with reference TRBV5-1 and TRBJ2-2, the CDR3 gives the full variable domain: KAGVTQTPRYLIKTRGQQVTLSCSPISGHRSVSWYQQTPGQGLQFLFEYFSETQRNKGNFPGRFSGRQFSNSRSEMNVSTLELGDSALYLCASSKADREDTGELFFGEGSRLTVL.

This clone occurred a few times. The chain joins TRBV5-5 to TRBJ2-5; TRBD2 matches 11 bases. This CDR3 has 18 residues. The V and J ends lost 6 bases and 4 bases, in that order; junction bases with no gene match: 17. Germline values: CDR1 SGHKS, CDR2 YYEKEE (reference sequence). The CDR3 DNA reads TGTGCCAGCACCTTAAGACTAGCGGGGTACGTGGGGTCAGAGACCCAGTACTTC. It codes for CASTLRLAGYVGSETQYF.

The V call is TRBV6-5, the J call TRBJ1-5; TRBD1 aligns across 7 bases. The germline CDR1 and CDR2 sequences are MNHEY and SVGAGI. V lost 6 bases, J lost 4 bases, and 6 bases stayed unmatched. The CDR3 runs 14 residues. The CDR3 loop reads CASSSHRGNQPQHF. DNA for the CDR3: TGTGCCAGCAGCTCCCACAGGGGTAATCAGCCCCAGCATTTT.

The chain carries TRBV11-2 and TRBJ2-7; maybe TRBD1 (6 bases). V was trimmed by 1 base and J by 7 bases, leaving 11 bases between them. The CDR3 is 13 amino acids. CDR1 and CDR2 (germline): SGHAT, FQNNGV. The CDR3 DNA reads TGTGCCAGCAGCTTAGGGTCAGGGGAAGAGCAGTACTTC. It translates to CASSLGSGEEQYF.

This chain uses TRBV18 with TRBJ2-5; a weak D match, TRBD1 (6 bases). CDR3 length equals 15 residues. CDR1 and CDR2 (germline): KGHSH, LQKENI. The ends were cut back, 3 bases at V and 5 bases at J, with 16 bases in the middle. The CDR3 here is CASSPHDRPGETQYF. The CDR3 DNA sequence: TGTGCCAGCTCACCTCACGACAGGCCTGGGGAGACCCAGTACTTC.

The chain employs TRBV30 and TRBJ1-5; the D gene is possibly TRBD1 (6 bases). The CDR3 spans 13 residues. Germline V gene sequence: CDR1 GTSNPN, CDR2 SVGIG (reference sequence). V was pared by 7 bases and J by 0 bases, with 10 bases between. The CDR3 reads CAYEQGSNQPQHF. In DNA, the CDR3 is TGTGCCTATGAACAGGGTAGCAATCAGCCCCAGCATTTT.

V and J are TRBV7-2 and TRBJ2-2; D is ambiguous. V was shortened by 5 bases and J by 0 bases, with 10 bases between the two germline ends. The CDR3 covers 15 residues. Per the germline V gene, CDR1 is SGHTA and CDR2 is FQGNSA. The CDR3 loop reads CASSRLGSNTGELFF. The DNA of the CDR3 is TGTGCCAGCAGCCGCCTCGGTTCGAACACCGGGGAGCTGTTTTTT.

J is TRBJ1-1 and V is TRBV27, with a tentative D call TRBD1 (5 bases). V was pared by 3 bases and J by 2 bases, with 10 bases between. The CDR3 is 14 residues long. Germline assignment: CDR1 MNHEY and CDR2 SMNVEV (reference sequence). CDR3 amino acids: CASSFSDTNTEAFF. The CDR3 region has the DNA TGTGCCAGCAGTTTTTCGGACACCAACACTGAAGCTTTCTTT.

This chain connects TRBV6-5 to TRBJ1-1; TRBD1 is a possible D gene (5 bases). CDR3 length: 16 residues. The germline V and J ends were trimmed by 2 bases and 0 bases, with 13 bases remaining between them. Germline lookup yields CDR1 MNHEY and CDR2 SVGAGI. The CDR3 sequence is CASSYGTRKLNTEAFF. CDR3 coding DNA: TGTGCCAGCAGTTACGGGACTCGTAAGTTGAACACTGAAGCTTTCTTT.

The J gene is TRBJ2-3, the V gene TRBV28, with 7 positions matching TRBD2. The germline V gene encodes CDR1 MDHEN and CDR2 SYDVKM. The CDR3 runs 16 residues. With V trimmed by 5 bases and J by 6 bases, 14 bases remained unmatched. Here the CDR3 reads CASSPSGGTSPDTQYF. DNA for the CDR3: TGTGCCAGCAGTCCTAGCGGCGGGACCTCCCCCGATACGCAGTATTTT.

The chain couples TRBV28 to TRBJ2-7; 10 bases are shared with TRBD1. The V gene's germline CDR1 is MDHEN and CDR2 SYDVKM. With V trimmed by 6 bases and J by 1 base, 6 bases remained unmatched. The CDR3 contains 15 residues. CDR3 bases: TGTGCCAGCAGAGAACCGGGACAGGGGTCCTACGAGCAGTACTTC. This encodes CASREPGQGSYEQYF.

V gene TRBV9 combines with J gene TRBJ1-1; 7 bases line up with TRBD1. With 0 bases clipped from V and 0 bases from J, the junction kept 8 bases outside the gene matches. This CDR3 comprises 17 residues. Germline-derived CDR1 and CDR2 are SGDLS and YYNGEE. This CDR3 reads CASSVGQGGLMNTEAFF. In nucleotides, the CDR3 is TGTGCCAGCAGCGTAGGGCAGGGGGGATTAATGAACACTGAAGCTTTCTTT.

This chain joins TRBV29-1 and TRBJ2-7, with D possibly matching TRBD1 (5 bases). CDR1 is SQVTM, CDR2 ANQGSEA, per germline. The CDR3 consists of 13 residues. The CDR3 nucleotides are TGCATCGCTACCTTTGGGGCAGGGTCCGAGCAGTACTTC. Translated: CIATFGAGSEQYF.

V gene TRBV7-2 combines with J gene TRBJ1-5; D remains unclear. Deletions cut 2 bases from V and 5 bases from J, with 7 bases between. Germline CDR1 reads SGHTA; CDR2 reads FQGNSA. The CDR3 sequence is 13 residues long. The chain's CDR3 is CASSLRSDQPQHF. The CDR3 region has the DNA TGTGCCAGCAGCTTACGTTCGGATCAGCCCCAGCATTTT. Based on the CDR3 plus reference TRBV7-2 and TRBJ1-5, the full variable domain is GAGVSQSPSNKVTEKGKDVELRCDPISGHTALYWYRQSLGQGLEFLIYFQGNSAPDKSGLPSDRFSAERTGGSVSTLTIQRTQQEDSAVYLCASSLRSDQPQHFGDGTRLSIL.

This chain links TRBV19 with TRBJ1-2; 9 bases are a match to TRBD1. CDR3 length: 16 amino acids. Losses at the gene ends were 3 bases for V and 2 bases for J; bases not matched to a gene: 7. Looked up from germline, CDR1 is LNHDA and CDR2 is SQIVND (reference sequence). For the CDR3, the DNA is TGTGCCAGTAGTATGGGGTCCGGGACAGGGAACTATGGCTACACCTTC. Translated: CASSMGSGTGNYGYTF.

In nucleotides, the CDR3 is TGTGCCAGCAGCCCAAACGGACAGATGATGAGCTACGAGCAGTACTTC. Amino acid sequence: CASSPNGQMMSYEQYF. The gene calls are TRBV5-5 and TRBJ2-7, with a possible D match to TRBD1 (6 bases). This CDR3 is 16 amino acids long. V was clipped by 4 bases and J by 3 bases, with 20 bases between them. The germline gives CDR1 SGHKS, CDR2 YYEKEE (reference sequence).

The rearrangement joins TRBV11-3 to TRBJ2-2, with unresolved D. V lost 1 base and J lost 2, with 8 bases in between. Per the germline V gene, CDR1 is SGHNT and CDR2 is YENEEA. The CDR3 loop spans 15 amino acids. CDR3 amino acids: CASSLGPINTGELFF. Here the CDR3 DNA reads TGTGCCAGCAGCTTAGGGCCCATAAACACCGGGGAGCTGTTTTTT. The full variable domain, rest sourced from reference TRBV11-3 and TRBJ2-2, is EAGVVQSPRYKIIEKKQPVAFWCNPISGHNTLYWYLQNLGQGPELLIRYENEEAVDDSQLPKDRFSAERLKGVDSTLKIQPAELGDSAVYLCASSLGPINTGELFFGEGSRLTVL.

The CDR3 region has the DNA TGTGCCTGGAGTTTGGAGCGGGGGGGGAATACGCAGTATTTT. Encoded protein: CAWSLERGGNTQYF. V and J are TRBV30 and TRBJ2-3; 10 bases align to TRBD2. With 2 bases clipped from V and 7 bases from J, the junction kept 6 bases outside the gene matches. CDR1 is GTSNPN, CDR2 SVGIG, per germline (reference sequence). This CDR3 spans 14 amino acids.

This clone is a singleton in its sample. The chain has TRBV5-1 and TRBJ1-2, with D maybe TRBD1 (6 bases). The germline CDR1 and CDR2 sequences are SGHRS and YFSETQ. The CDR3 consists of 15 residues. V was shortened by 2 bases and J by 2 bases, with 13 bases between the two germline ends. CDR3 region: CASSLTGSANYGYTF. CDR3 DNA sequence: TGCGCCAGCAGCTTAACAGGGTCCGCGAACTATGGCTACACCTTC.

This clone was detected once. The chain combines TRBV4-2 with TRBJ2-5; 11 bases line up with TRBD2. Per the germline V gene, CDR1 is LGHNA and CDR2 is YNFKEQ. V lost 0 bases to trimming and J lost 5 bases; unmatched junction nucleotides: 11. The CDR3 is 18 residues long. The CDR3 reads CASSQERGTSGGEETQYF. The CDR3 nucleotides read TGTGCCAGCAGCCAAGAAAGGGGCACTAGCGGGGGTGAGGAGACCCAGTACTTC.

This clone occurred a few times. One junction end disagrees with the germline gene, perhaps due to a read error. The chain recombines TRBV28 with TRBJ1-1, with TRBD1 as a possible D gene (6 bases). The CDR3 is made up of 12 amino acids. CDR1 is MDHEN, CDR2 SYDVKM, per germline. CDR3 DNA sequence: TGTGCTAGCAGATCGGCAGGGGAAGAAGCTTTCTTT. This translates into CASRSAGEEAFF.

J is TRBJ2-1 and V is TRBV9; D possibly corresponds to TRBD1 (6 bases). CDR1 and CDR2 (germline): SGDLS, YYNGEE. The CDR3 is 16 amino acids. V was trimmed by 0 bases and J by 4 bases, leaving 14 bases between them. The CDR3: CASSVGTGTRYNEQFF. In DNA, the CDR3 is TGTGCCAGCAGCGTAGGAACAGGGACAAGATACAATGAGCAGTTCTTC.

The chain recombines TRBV10-1 with TRBJ1-1, with no clear D. Germline CDR1 WNHNN, CDR2 SYGVQD (reference sequence). V was clipped by 6 bases and J by 10 bases, with 21 bases between them. This CDR3 region has 14 residues. CDR3 loop: CASSDYREHDRAFF. CDR3 nucleotide sequence: TGCGCCAGCAGCGACTACCGGGAGCACGATCGAGCTTTCTTT.